This T cell receptor (beta chain) was captured in a study of PD-L1 blockade in urothelial cancer (dated by TCRdb to the late 2010s). Context from the whole study: Therapy was started in the mid-2010s for all patients, and atezolizumab 1,200 mg was administered intravenously every 3 weeks. Pretreatment tumor samples, along with matched peripheral blood serially collected before and after atezolizumab treatment, were subjected to TCR sequencing. Durable clinical benefit was defined as progression-free survival longer than 6 months, and TCR features were also tested against progression-free and overall survival. About 85% of the roughly 29 patients were identified as males with urothelial cancer of bladder origin, and a prior smoking history was reported by 18 of 29 patients. Blood samples gave median yields of about 140,000 T cells and 82,636 unique TCRs, along with a median clonality of roughly 0.08. The study was an exploratory multi-omic analysis of somatic, immune and clinical correlates of response to PD-L1 blockade with atezolizumab in urothelial cancer. Pretreatment blood TCR-seq was available for 27 to 30 patients, at least one posttreatment blood collection was obtained for approximately 25 patients, and tumor TCR-seq was available for approximately 25 patients. Under ten patients reached durable clinical benefit, while 20 or so patients did not. In the same patients, pretreatment tumors underwent whole exome sequencing and RNA sequencing in addition to TCR sequencing. An ECOG performance status of 0 or 1 was recorded for the patients, and 0 to 3 prior chemotherapy regimens had been received by the patients. Blood samples were analyzed at two time points: 3 weeks after treatment start (second dose) and 6 weeks after treatment start. What the work shows at the level of the full study, not this receptor alone: At 3 weeks after the start of treatment, tumor-associated TCR clones in peripheral blood had expanded more in patients with durable benefit (n ≈ 20, p = 0.022). Because the sample size was small (n ≈ 30) and many of the analyses were exploratory, the results are meant to be hypothesis-generating. A pretreatment peripheral blood TCR clonality below the median was linked to improved progression-free and overall survival.

From its cysteine to its phenylalanine, the CDR3 spans 14 amino acids. CDR3 DNA is the only sequence kept; it has 42 bases, read in frame from the first base. V loses 3 bases of germline sequence and J loses 6 bases, and the interval between the two ends is 12 bases. From a lookup of the germline V gene (reference sequence), CDR1 and CDR2 are LNHDA and SQIVND. To estimate absolute template abundance from read counts, synthetic TCR analog templates were spiked into each PCR. The immunoSEQ assay was used to amplify TCRbeta CDR3 regions from genomic DNA with bias-controlled V and J gene primers. Rearranged TCRbeta segments were sequenced at approximately 20X coverage. The paper's processing steps were these. Sequencing errors were corrected by clustering and CDR3s were annotated against IMGT to assign V, D and J genes. Downstream analyses used only productive TCRbeta rearrangements, leaving out any out-of-frame or stop-codon sequences. Clonality was calculated as one minus the Shannon entropy normalized by the log of the number of unique productive sequences. Fisher's exact test with Benjamini-Hochberg correction, using a cutoff of adjusted p below 0.01, was how clones that differed between time points or between blood and tumor were identified. Here the immuneACCESS table is served through TCRdb, limited to in-frame sequences with V and J called. Missing clones are a known gap in these copies; in checked studies unresolved V genes cover under half, and the rest lacks a known reason. That table supplies the V and J calls and clone size; D and trimming were determined from the DNA. The sample includes roughly 50,000 clones, with 70% to 90% observed a single time. Clones ranked in the top ten supply about 15% of the sample.

This specimen's time point label, interpreted: pretreatment peripheral blood. A total of roughly 31 patients with locally advanced or metastatic urothelial carcinoma, treated at Memorial Sloan Kettering on a trial protocol, made up the cohort. Peripheral blood mononuclear cells were collected from each patient pretreatment and during treatment, giving between 1 and 8 total time points per patient. The Qiagen DNeasy Blood extraction kit was used to purify genomic DNA from total PBMCs and from tumor samples. PBMCs were collected pretreatment and during treatment, and were isolated and stored as previously described. On this clone itself: The specificity of this receptor is unknown. No base quality values were provided; no much bigger clone lies one nucleotide off.

The chain joins TRBV19 to TRBJ2-1; TRBD2 is a weak D gene call, 6 bases matching. The clonotype was recovered from a woman in her sixties with urothelial cancer. Sequencing used PBMCs, obtained around atezolizumab (anti-PD-L1) treatment. The nucleotide sequence reads TGTGCCAGTAGTATTTCGGGACTCCCCAATGAGCAGTTCTTC. It translates to CASSISGLPNEQFF.